The 17 T cell receptor beta chains below all came from one sample that was sequenced in a study of CD4 T cells in relation to SARS-CoV-2 and coronaviruses. The unexposed donors gave CD4+ T cells in 2011-2018, prior to COVID-19. CD4+ T cells were isolated from the cells after around eleven days of culture. Generated by immunoSEQ multiplex PCR, the TCRdb table keeps only in-frame clones and is missing some. The data show about 26,000 clones, with around 67% seen just once and 20% to 25% held by the top ten. No antigens are known for them. The specimen was CD4+ T cells from PBMCs, cultured in vitro. The receptors originated from a human donor in good health.

This clone was counted a few times. J is TRBJ2-2 and V is TRBV7-3, with 11 bases fitting TRBD2. CDR3 length: 17 residues. Germline assignment: CDR1 SGHTA and CDR2 FQGTGA. The J segment lost 1 base and the V segment lost 5 bases, leaving 6 bases of the junction unmatched. The CDR3 region is CASSPGTSGRNTGELFF. DNA for the CDR3: TGTGCCAGCAGCCCGGGGACTAGCGGAAGGAACACCGGGGAGCTGTTTTTT.

V and J are TRBV5-6 and TRBJ1-1; the D gene is possibly TRBD1 (6 bases). Germline assignment: CDR1 SGHDT and CDR2 YYEEEE. There are 18 residues in the CDR3. V was shortened by 4 bases and J by 0 bases, with 22 bases between the two germline ends. The CDR3 region is CASSLTDSRGDMNTEAFF. The DNA for the CDR3 is TGTGCCAGCAGCCTCACCGACAGCAGAGGGGACATGAACACTGAAGCTTTCTTT.

This chain connects TRBV2 to TRBJ2-7, with 7 bases matching TRBD1. Germline values: CDR1 SNHLY, CDR2 FYNNEI. This CDR3 region has 14 residues. J gave up 1 base and V 6 bases, and 6 bases lay outside the gene matches. The CDR3 reads CASRPGQLSYEQYF. CDR3 in DNA: TGTGCCAGCAGGCCGGGACAGCTTTCCTACGAGCAGTACTTC.

This clone has just one count. The rearrangement links TRBV5-6 to TRBJ1-2; 8 bases match TRBD1. V lost 6 bases, J lost 5 bases, and 15 bases stayed unmatched. The germline CDR1 and CDR2 sequences are SGHDT and YYEEEE. This CDR3 region has 16 residues. This CDR3 is CASTKHNGQGKYGYTF. For the CDR3, the DNA is TGTGCCAGCACCAAACATAACGGACAGGGTAAGTATGGCTACACCTTC.

The chain combines TRBV7-9 with TRBJ2-1; 13 nucleotides align to TRBD2. CDR1 SEHNR and CDR2 FQNEAQ come from the germline V gene (reference sequence). The ends lost 5 bases at V and 7 bases at J; junction bases unmatched: 5. This CDR3 spans 15 amino acids. The CDR3 DNA is TGTGCCAGCAGCATGGGACTAGCGGGAAATAATGAGCAGTTCTTC. It translates to CASSMGLAGNNEQFF. The full variable domain, with the rest looked up from reference TRBV7-9 and TRBJ2-1, is DTGVSQNPRHKITKRGQNVTFRCDPISEHNRLYWYRQTLGQGPEFLTYFQNEAQLEKSRLLSDRFSAERPKGSFSTLEIQRTEQGDSAMYLCASSMGLAGNNEQFFGPGTRLTVL.

The genes are TRBV7-2 and TRBJ1-2; D is possibly TRBD1 (5 bases). CDR1 is SGHTA and CDR2 is FQGNSA in the germline V gene. The CDR3 runs to 13 residues. V gave up 5 bases and J gave up 6 bases, with 13 bases separating them. CDR3 in amino acids: CASSTRGGDGYTF. CDR3 sequence (DNA): TGTGCCAGCAGCACTAGGGGCGGGGATGGCTACACCTTC. Full variable domain (remainder filled in from reference TRBV7-2 and TRBJ1-2): GAGVSQSPSNKVTEKGKDVELRCDPISGHTALYWYRQSLGQGLEFLIYFQGNSAPDKSGLPSDRFSAERTGGSVSTLTIQRTQQEDSAVYLCASSTRGGDGYTFGSGTRLTVV.

The CDR3 nucleotides are TGTGCCAGCAGCTCCGGGTCTGAGCAGTTCTTC. It translates to CASSSGSEQFF. The chain couples TRBV7-3 to TRBJ2-1, with unresolved D. CDR3 length equals 11 residues. V was cut by 4 bases and J by 9 bases, with 7 bases left in between. Germline CDR1 is SGHTA and CDR2 is FQGTGA.

This chain uses TRBV6-2 or TRBV6-3 with TRBJ1-1; the match to TRBD1 covers 9 bases. Germline V gives CDR1 MNHEY, CDR2 SVGEGT. The CDR3 is 17 residues long. V lost 5 bases, J lost 4 bases, and 14 bases stayed unmatched. DNA for the CDR3: TGTGCCAGCAGTCCCCGGACAGGGGCGTCTTGGGGCACTGAAGCTTTCTTT. It codes for CASSPRTGASWGTEAFF.

V and J are TRBV19 and TRBJ1-4; no clear D gene. V was trimmed by 7 bases and J by 8 bases, leaving 11 bases between them. Per germline, CDR1 LNHDA and CDR2 SQIVND (reference sequence). The CDR3 totals 12 residues. The CDR3 loop is CASKTLGEKLFF. For the CDR3, the DNA is TGTGCCAGTAAGACCCTGGGGGAAAAACTGTTTTTT.

The rearrangement joins TRBV5-1 to TRBJ2-6; possibly TRBD1 for D (5 bases). The CDR3 is 16 amino acids. Germline CDR1 SGHRS, CDR2 YFSETQ. Trimming removed 0 bases from V and 0 bases from J, with 7 bases in between. For the CDR3, the DNA is TGCGCCAGCAGCTTGGCAGGGCCCTCTGGGGCCAACGTCCTGACTTTC. This codes for CASSLAGPSGANVLTF. Full variable domain (remainder filled in from reference TRBV5-1 and TRBJ2-6): KAGVTQTPRYLIKTRGQQVTLSCSPISGHRSVSWYQQTPGQGLQFLFEYFSETQRNKGNFPGRFSGRQFSNSRSEMNVSTLELGDSALYLCASSLAGPSGANVLTFGAGSRLTVL.

The chain links TRBV2 to TRBJ2-7; D is possibly TRBD1 or TRBD2 (5 bases each). V was shortened by 8 bases and J by 1 base, with 12 bases between the two germline ends. This CDR3 is 13 amino acids long. Looked up from germline, CDR1 is SNHLY and CDR2 is FYNNEI. CDR3 coding DNA: TGTGCCAGCTTCGGGGCAGGATCCTACGAGCAGTACTTC. It encodes CASFGAGSYEQYF.

The V gene is TRBV6-5, the J gene TRBJ2-7; no clear D. Germline V lookup: CDR1 MNHEY, CDR2 SVGAGI. This CDR3 region has 14 residues. V was pared by 6 bases and J by 4 bases, with 16 bases between. The CDR3 DNA follows: TGTGCCAGCAGCGACACCGGGCCCCTTTACGAGCAGTACTTC. Amino acids: CASSDTGPLYEQYF.

The chain is built from TRBV23-1 and TRBJ2-7; 7 nucleotides line up with TRBD1. TRBV23-1 is given ORF status, its function remaining uncertain. The junction had 15 bases not matched to a gene; V was cut back by 6 bases and J by 7 bases. The CDR3 spans 15 residues. The CDR3 DNA reads as TGCGCCAGCAGCCCAGCGACGGGACAGCAGCCTGAGCAGTACTTC. It encodes CASSPATGQQPEQYF.

J is TRBJ1-1 and V is TRBV30; no reliable D call. The CDR3 loop spans 12 amino acids. Trimming left V 3 bases short and J 5 bases short, with 10 bases between. Germline V lookup: CDR1 GTSNPN, CDR2 SVGIG (reference sequence). The CDR3 is CAWRVRVTEAFF. DNA of the CDR3: TGTGCCTGGAGGGTAAGGGTTACTGAAGCTTTCTTT.

The sample holds one count of this clone. This rearrangement joins TRBV6-5 to TRBJ1-2, with 8 bases matching TRBD1. Germline assignment: CDR1 MNHEY and CDR2 SVGAGI. V gave up 4 bases and J gave up 6 bases; unmatched junction bases: 7. The CDR3 has 14 residues. This CDR3 is CASSSVPGGHGYTF. The CDR3 DNA sequence: TGTGCCAGCAGTTCTGTGCCAGGGGGCCATGGCTACACCTTC.

The chain is built from TRBV7-2 and TRBJ2-3; maybe TRBD1 (5 bases). Germline loops: CDR1 SGHTA, CDR2 FQGNSA. The CDR3 sequence is 15 residues long. Trimming removed 5 bases from V and 2 bases from J, with 14 bases in between. CDR3 region: CASSQGVLDTDTQYF. Here the CDR3 DNA reads TGTGCCAGCAGCCAGGGCGTTCTTGACACAGATACGCAGTATTTT.

This chain connects TRBV30 to TRBJ2-1, with 7 bases matching TRBD2. After removal of 5 bases from V and 1 base from J, the junction contained 2 bases not matched to a gene. Germline V gene data show CDR1 as GTSNPN and CDR2 as SVGIG (reference sequence). This CDR3 comprises 13 residues. CDR3 coding DNA: TGTGCCTGGGCTAGCGGATCCTACAATGAGCAGTTCTTC. Protein sequence: CAWASGSYNEQFF.